The 20 T cell receptor beta chains given below trace back to one sample, sequenced in a study of blood T cell repertoires in COVID-19. Clones were sequenced by immunoSEQ multiplex PCR, and TCRdb holds only the in-frame ones, with some missing. The data hold hundreds of thousands of clones, with 70% to 90% observed a single time. The specimen sequenced was peripheral blood. Receptors originate from a woman aged 18-29 years with acute or convalescent COVID-19.

V usage is TRBV18 and J usage is TRBJ1-2; D gene unclear. V lost 3 bases and J 4 bases, leaving 15 bases between the germline ends. Germline V gene data show CDR1 as KGHSH and CDR2 as LQKENI. The CDR3 sequence is 15 residues long. The CDR3 loop is CASSPKGETLYGYTF. The CDR3, as DNA: TGTGCCAGCTCACCCAAGGGAGAGACACTCTATGGCTACACCTTC.

This chain joins TRBV10-3 and TRBJ1-1; tentative D call: TRBD1 (6 bases). The CDR3 has 15 amino acids. The V gene's germline CDR1 is ENHRY and CDR2 SYGVKD. Trimming removed 2 bases at V and 2 bases at J, with 12 bases between. CDR3 protein: CAISEQIQGNTEAFF. The CDR3 DNA reads TGTGCCATCAGTGAGCAAATACAGGGAAACACTGAAGCTTTCTTT.

Notes on this clone: The same CDR3 also results from other DNA sequences found in this sample. This chain uses TRBV7-2 with TRBJ2-1; 7 nucleotides agree with TRBD2. The J segment lost 4 bases and the V segment lost 0 bases, leaving 0 bases of the junction unmatched. Germline V gene sequence: CDR1 SGHTA, CDR2 FQGNSA. The CDR3 sequence is 14 residues long. The CDR3 spells CASSLAGGYNEQFF. The CDR3 DNA is TGTGCCAGCAGCTTAGCGGGGGGGTACAATGAGCAGTTCTTC.

This clone appeared once. The chain couples TRBV4-1 to TRBJ1-2, with TRBD1 as a possible D gene (5 bases). Germline V gives CDR1 MGHRA, CDR2 YSYEKL. The CDR3 runs to 16 residues. Trimming removed 0 bases from V and 1 base from J, with 12 bases in between. CDR3 nucleotides: TGCGCCAGCAGCCAAGAGGGGGGGTTAGTTAACTATGGCTACACCTTC. As protein: CASSQEGGLVNYGYTF.

The chain has TRBV19 and TRBJ1-2; TRBD1 matches at 7 bases. This CDR3 is 15 amino acids long. Germline loops: CDR1 LNHDA, CDR2 SQIVND (reference sequence). J was trimmed by 2 bases and V by 6 bases; bases with no gene match: 9. This chain's CDR3 is CASRMRTGFNYGYTF. CDR3 nucleotides: TGTGCCAGTAGAATGAGGACAGGATTCAACTATGGCTACACCTTC.

The chain has TRBV27 and TRBJ1-2; 9 nucleotides match TRBD1. V lost 6 bases and J lost 4; bases outside the gene matches: 9. This CDR3 has 15 residues. From germline, CDR1 is MNHEY and CDR2 SMNVEV (reference sequence). Here the CDR3 DNA reads TGTGCCAGCAGCCGCGACAGGGGGTATAGCTATGGCTACACCTTC. Residues: CASSRDRGYSYGYTF.

The chain combines TRBV5-1 with TRBJ2-7, with TRBD2 identical over 7 bases. The germline gives CDR1 SGHRS, CDR2 YFSETQ. J gave up 1 base and V 4 bases, and 8 bases lay outside the gene matches. The CDR3 covers 15 residues. CDR3: CASSTERAGSYEQYF. In DNA, the CDR3 is TGCGCCAGCAGCACTGAAAGAGCGGGGTCCTACGAGCAGTACTTC.

This chain uses TRBV2 with TRBJ2-1; a weak D match, TRBD2 (6 bases). V was pared by 1 base and J by 8 bases, with 9 bases between. CDR3 length: 13 residues. Per germline, CDR1 SNHLY and CDR2 FYNNEI. CDR3 protein: CASSEVLAHEQFF. As DNA, the CDR3 is TGTGCCAGCAGTGAAGTACTAGCCCATGAGCAGTTCTTC.

This clone was seen once. The rearrangement uses TRBV6-1 and TRBJ1-1, with D tentatively TRBD1 (5 bases). V lost 2 bases, J lost 4 bases, and 20 bases lay in between. CDR3 size: 17 residues. Per the germline V gene, CDR1 is MNHNS and CDR2 is SASEGT. CDR3 nucleotides: TGTGCCAGCAGTGAATGGGCGGGAAGGGGCAGTATCACTGAAGCTTTCTTT. Its protein product is CASSEWAGRGSITEAFF.

This chain uses TRBV19 with TRBJ2-1; perhaps TRBD2 as D (5 bases). The ends were cut back, 3 bases at V and 0 bases at J, with 21 bases in the middle. Germline CDR1 LNHDA, CDR2 SQIVND (reference sequence). This CDR3 is built from 19 residues. The CDR3 protein is CASSIVVGLFESSYNEQFF. Here the CDR3 DNA reads TGTGCCAGTAGTATCGTCGTTGGACTTTTTGAAAGCTCCTACAATGAGCAGTTCTTC.

This clone was counted once. This chain connects TRBV9 to TRBJ1-2, with 7 bases matching TRBD1. The CDR3 contains 15 residues. CDR1 is SGDLS and CDR2 is YYNGEE in the germline V gene. The V and J ends lost 0 bases and 4 bases, in that order; junction bases with no gene match: 6. The CDR3 is CASSVGQGSGYGYTF. The CDR3 DNA sequence: TGTGCCAGCAGCGTAGGACAGGGTTCCGGCTATGGCTACACCTTC.

This rearrangement joins TRBV4-1 to TRBJ1-1; TRBD1 might be the D (5 bases). The germline V and J ends were trimmed by 0 bases and 4 bases, with 9 bases remaining between them. CDR3 length equals 14 residues. Germline V gives CDR1 MGHRA, CDR2 YSYEKL. The CDR3 DNA reads as TGCGCCAGCAGCCAAGAAGGGGTAAGCACTGAAGCTTTCTTT. Translated: CASSQEGVSTEAFF.

The V call is TRBV7-2, the J call TRBJ2-3; D gene ambiguous. CDR3 length: 13 residues. V lost 5 bases to trimming and J lost 3 bases, with 9 bases between them. Germline assignment: CDR1 SGHTA and CDR2 FQGNSA. CDR3: CASSIMTTDTQYF. For the CDR3, the DNA is TGTGCCAGCAGCATTATGACTACAGATACGCAGTATTTT. The complete variable domain, with remaining parts taken from reference TRBV7-2 and TRBJ2-3, reads GAGVSQSPSNKVTEKGKDVELRCDPISGHTALYWYRQSLGQGLEFLIYFQGNSAPDKSGLPSDRFSAERTGGSVSTLTIQRTQQEDSAVYLCASSIMTTDTQYFGPGTRLTVL.

The chain joins TRBV5-5 to TRBJ1-2; D possibly corresponds to TRBD1 (5 bases). Germline loops: CDR1 SGHKS, CDR2 YYEKEE (reference sequence). The CDR3 has 12 amino acids. The V end was cut by 7 bases, the J end by 3 bases, with 10 bases between. CDR3 sequence reads: CASGGSYYGYTF. CDR3 bases: TGTGCCAGCGGGGGGAGTTACTATGGCTACACCTTC.

This clone was seen once. This chain connects TRBV7-2 to TRBJ1-6; possibly TRBD1 for D (6 bases). The CDR3 length is 15 residues. Per germline, CDR1 SGHTA and CDR2 FQGNSA. V lost 1 base to trimming and J lost 9 bases, with 13 bases between them. The DNA for the CDR3 is TGTGCCAGCAGCTTAGGGGACATAATCGGTTCACCCCTCCACTTT. Its protein product is CASSLGDIIGSPLHF.

The chain carries TRBV24-1 and TRBJ1-5; 8 bases agree with TRBD1. Germline CDR1 reads KGHDR; CDR2 reads SFDVKD. The V segment lost 3 bases and the J segment 6 bases; nucleotides outside the gene matches: 6. The CDR3 runs to 15 residues. CDR3 sequence: CATSDGQGFRQPQHF. The CDR3 DNA follows: TGTGCCACCAGTGATGGACAGGGTTTTCGTCAGCCCCAGCATTTT.

The chain employs TRBV19 and TRBJ2-7; 10 positions agree with TRBD1. CDR3 length: 19 residues. Germline V gives CDR1 LNHDA, CDR2 SQIVND (reference sequence). V shed 3 bases and J 7 bases; nucleotides not matched to a gene: 21. The CDR3 spells CASSIQRTGGMFGAVEQYF. In nucleotides, the CDR3 is TGTGCCAGTAGTATTCAGCGGACAGGGGGAATGTTTGGGGCGGTGGAGCAGTACTTC.

CDR3 nucleotide sequence: TGTGCCAGCGGGACTAGCGGCAGAGACACCGGGGAGCTGTTTTTT. It translates to CASGTSGRDTGELFF. The J gene is TRBJ2-2, the V gene TRBV2; TRBD2 aligns across 11 bases. Germline values: CDR1 SNHLY, CDR2 FYNNEI. Trimming took 8 bases from V and 3 from J; bases not matched to a gene: 5. The CDR3 extends over 15 amino acids.

This clone was seen a handful of times. The V and J genes are TRBV5-5 and TRBJ2-3, with a tentative D call TRBD1 (6 bases). CDR1 is SGHKS and CDR2 is YYEKEE in the germline V gene (reference sequence). CDR3 length: 16 amino acids. V was shortened by 0 bases and J by 2 bases, with 13 bases between the two germline ends. This CDR3 is CASSLGPGAATDTQYF. The CDR3 region has the DNA TGTGCCAGCAGCTTGGGGCCAGGGGCAGCCACAGATACGCAGTATTTT.

This chain connects TRBV12-5 to TRBJ1-1, with 9 bases fitting TRBD1. Germline CDR1 and CDR2: LGHNT and FRNRAP. The CDR3 has 12 amino acids. With V trimmed by 5 bases and J by 8 bases, 3 bases remained unmatched. CDR3 in amino acids: CASGVTGGEAFF. The CDR3 region has the DNA TGTGCTAGTGGTGTAACAGGGGGCGAAGCTTTCTTT.